This T cell receptor (beta chain) was identified in a study of blood T cell repertoires in COVID-19. Study-level background: Samples of COVID-19 (acute and convalescent) were obtained from the United States, Italy and Spain.

Authors' analysis steps: Scientists estimated how many nucleated cells there were by amplifying reference gene primers. Measured with immunoSEQ multiplex PCR; TCRdb has only the in-frame clones, and not every one. Clone size and V and J calls were adopted from that table, with D and trimming inferred from the DNA. The repertoire holds 60,000 to 90,000 clones, with 70% to 90% as singletons. CDR1 and CDR2 (germline): SGHTA, FQGNSA. CDR3 size: 16 residues. V lost 5 bases and J lost 5, with 18 bases in between. This clone was picked up one time. Sequenced: peripheral blood. The genes are TRBV7-2 and TRBJ1-4; tentative D call: TRBD1 (5 bases). This clonotype was sampled from a woman of 80 years or more with active or convalescent COVID-19. The CDR3 reads CASSQRSARENEKLFF. DNA of the CDR3: TGTGCCAGCAGCCAACGATCGGCCAGGGAAAATGAAAAACTGTTTTTT. Complete variable domain (other parts from reference TRBV7-2 and TRBJ1-4): GAGVSQSPSNKVTEKGKDVELRCDPISGHTALYWYRQSLGQGLEFLIYFQGNSAPDKSGLPSDRFSAERTGGSVSTLTIQRTQQEDSAVYLCASSQRSARENEKLFFGSGTQLSVL.